This T cell receptor (beta chain) came from a study of blood T cell repertoires in COVID-19. Study information: The cDNA or gDNA used as material had been derived from T cells, B-cell-depleted T cells, or PBMCs.

The germline V and J ends were trimmed by 7 bases and 9 bases, with 18 bases remaining between them. Germline assignment: CDR1 SNHLY and CDR2 FYNNEI. The CDR3 runs to 14 residues. In the authors' methods: Nucleated cell number was recorded as an estimate derived from reference gene primer amplification. The protocol was immunoSEQ multiplex PCR, while the TCRdb copy is restricted to in-frame clones and leaves out a portion. V and J calls and clone size follow that table, whereas D and trimming were derived from the DNA. This sample has about 130,000 clones, with around 81% found just once. This receptor was taken from a woman aged 55 to 70 with active or convalescent COVID-19. The chain has TRBV2 and TRBJ2-2; a weak D match, TRBD1 (6 bases). Sequenced: peripheral blood. The CDR3 DNA sequence: TGTGCCAGCATCGCCGACACAGGGACGCGGGAGCTGTTTTTT. Residues: CASIADTGTRELFF.